Detailed here is one T cell receptor (beta chain). Its cognate antigen is unknown. This sample stems from a study of regulatory T cells in long-lasting Graves disease. Overall study results and limits: Favored gene segments in persistent disease were TRBV28, TRBJ1-2 and TRBJ2-5.

To make TCR beta libraries, researchers used iRepertoire HTBI primers and Arm-PCR of CDR3 regions. TCRdb recomputed calls from the multiplex PCR reads with MiXCR, one row per CDR3 protein. The sample lists some 340,000 distinct CDR3 sequences; more than 20% were seen once. The trim removed 3 bases at V and 0 bases at J, leaving 3 bases unmatched. The CDR3 is 16 residues long. Germline values: CDR1 SGHRS, CDR2 YFSETQ. Time point described: persistent/refractory GD, antithyroid drugs over 5 years with positive TRAb. RNA isolated from PBMCs was used to make the TCR library. From each patient, approximately 9 milliliters of peripheral blood was drawn and collected into an EDTA anticoagulant tube.

The source material was peripheral blood mononuclear cells (PBMCs), sampled when the disease was refractory, from a patient treated with antithyroid drugs. This chain links TRBV5-1 with TRBJ2-6; 7 bases align to TRBD1. This receptor was obtained from a woman between 40 and 50 years old with Graves disease. The CDR3 DNA sequence: TGCGCCAGCAGCTCAGGGGGTAACTCTGGGGCCAACGTCCTGACTTTC. Its translation is CASSSGGNSGANVLTF.